The 9 T cell receptor beta chains given below trace back to one sample, sequenced in a study of T-cell reconstitution after alpha-beta-depleted transplantation in children. Preparation of the TCRbeta library was carried out with unique molecular identifiers. TCRdb ran MiXCR on the PCR reads and lists one entry per CDR3 protein. The table lists almost 500,000 distinct CDR3 sequences, roughly an eighth of them singletons, with about 5.4% in the top ten. Source: PBMCs from the stem cell graft donor, taken from the stem cell graft. The source is a human donor who donated a stem cell graft to a child with combined immunodeficiency.

This clonotype was observed a handful of times. The V and J genes are TRBV4-2 and TRBJ2-7; D gene uncertain. This CDR3 is 13 amino acids long. Germline V lookup: CDR1 LGHNA, CDR2 YNFKEQ. V was trimmed by 0 bases and J by 5 bases, leaving 8 bases between them. The DNA of the CDR3 is TGTGCCAGCAGCCAAGATCTTTATCACGAGCAGTACTTC. It is translated as CASSQDLYHEQYF.

Turning to this clonotype: This sequence may be a read error, since a much larger clone differs from it by one base. The conserved final phenylalanine or tryptophan is absent from the CDR3, which likely points to a read error. The chain combines TRBV20-1 with TRBJ1-1, with D maybe TRBD1 (6 bases). The germline V gene encodes CDR1 DFQATT and CDR2 SNEGSKA (reference sequence). The CDR3 is made up of 13 amino acids. Trimming took off 6 bases at V and 2 bases at J, with 13 bases between the two ends. CDR3 loop: CSAGGTSNTEAFV. CDR3 DNA: TGCAGTGCGGGCGGGACATCCAACACTGAAGCTTTCGTT.

This clonotype has a count of ten or more. This chain links TRBV12-3 or TRBV12-4 with TRBJ1-2; D remains unclear. This CDR3 spans 13 amino acids. V lost 1 base and J 2 bases, leaving 5 bases between the germline ends. CDR3 protein: CASSLGTNYGYTF. CDR3 bases: TGTGCCAGCAGTTTAGGGACGAACTATGGCTACACCTTC.

The chain couples TRBV4-3 to TRBJ1-5, with D possibly TRBD1 on 6 matching bases. V was pared by 2 bases and J by 6 bases, with 8 bases between. Germline V gives CDR1 LGHNA, CDR2 YSLEER. CDR3 length: 13 residues. The CDR3 sequence: CASSQTQGQPQHF. As DNA, the CDR3 is TGCGCCAGCAGCCAAACACAGGGTCAGCCCCAGCATTTT.

The chain couples TRBV6-5 to TRBJ1-2; D uncertain. The CDR3 consists of 14 residues. The germline V gene encodes CDR1 MNHEY and CDR2 SVGAGI. The V and J ends lost 0 bases and 2 bases respectively, with 7 bases between them. Here the CDR3 reads CASSYSSNNYGYTF. Here the CDR3 DNA reads TGTGCCAGCAGTTACTCGAGCAACAACTATGGCTACACCTTC.

V gene TRBV7-9 combines with J gene TRBJ2-5; D is possibly TRBD2 (6 bases). The CDR3 spans 15 residues. V gave up 2 bases and J gave up 5 bases, with 15 bases separating them. Germline lookup yields CDR1 SEHNR and CDR2 FQNEAQ (reference sequence). CDR3 sequence: CASSLLGTGVETQYF. CDR3 DNA: TGTGCCAGCAGCTTATTAGGGACGGGAGTTGAGACCCAGTACTTC.

This clonotype was picked up many times. The chain is built from TRBV12-3 or TRBV12-4 and TRBJ2-7; D unclear. Trimming took 6 bases from V and 0 from J, leaving 9 bases between them. This CDR3 region has 13 residues. The DNA of the CDR3 is TGTGCCAGCAGCCCGACCAACTCCTACGAGCAGTACTTC. It is translated as CASSPTNSYEQYF.

This clonotype was observed a handful of times. The V call is TRBV4-3, the J call TRBJ2-2, with a possible D match to TRBD1 (6 bases). The CDR3 is made up of 17 amino acids. The V end lost 1 base, the J end lost 4 bases, and 16 bases lay between the germline ends. The germline V gene has CDR1 LGHNA and CDR2 YSLEER. The DNA of the CDR3 is TGCGCCAGCAGCCAAGCAATACAGGGTCGGAGCACCGGGGAGCTGTTTTTT. Residues: CASSQAIQGRSTGELFF.

This sequence joins TRBV9 and TRBJ2-1; TRBD1 aligns across 9 bases. J was trimmed by 6 bases and V by 7 bases; bases with no gene match: 5. Germline CDR1 and CDR2: SGDLS and YYNGEE. The CDR3 contains 13 residues. CDR3 amino acids: CASGQGRSNEQFF. The DNA for the CDR3 is TGTGCCAGCGGACAGGGGCGTAGCAATGAGCAGTTCTTC.